These 20 T cell receptor beta chains came from one sample sequenced in a study of T cell changes during pregnancy in multiple sclerosis. Clones were sequenced by immunoSEQ multiplex PCR, and TCRdb holds only the in-frame ones, with some missing. Of around 60,000 clones listed, around 94% are singletons. The input for sequencing was CD8+ T cells from peripheral blood mononuclear cells, taken in the third trimester of pregnancy. The receptor set was obtained from a female donor with multiple sclerosis, enrolled in a pregnancy study.

This rearrangement joins TRBV27 to TRBJ2-7; D ambiguous. V dropped 8 bases and J dropped 6 bases, with 8 bases sitting between them. Germline V gives CDR1 MNHEY, CDR2 SMNVEV (reference sequence). The CDR3 totals 10 residues. The CDR3 DNA reads TGTGCCAGCGGTAGTATCGAGCAGTACTTC. It yields the protein CASGSIEQYF.

This chain joins TRBV5-1 and TRBJ1-1, with unresolved D. The germline V and J ends were trimmed by 0 bases and 1 base, with 7 bases remaining between them. Germline-derived CDR1 and CDR2 are SGHRS and YFSETQ. The CDR3 contains 14 residues. DNA of the CDR3: TGCGCCAGCAGCTTGGAACAGAGGAACACTGAAGCTTTCTTT. This sequence encodes CASSLEQRNTEAFF.

The chain has TRBV18 and TRBJ2-7, with D possibly being TRBD2 (6 bases). V was pared by 0 bases and J by 3 bases, with 6 bases between. This CDR3 spans 13 amino acids. Germline lookup yields CDR1 KGHSH and CDR2 LQKENI. In DNA form, the CDR3 reads TGTGCCAGCTCACCACCGACTAGCTACGAGCAGTACTTC. The encoded protein is CASSPPTSYEQYF.

The chain combines TRBV6-5 with TRBJ2-1; 12 nucleotides agree with TRBD2. Looked up from germline, CDR1 is MNHEY and CDR2 is SVGAGI. V dropped 0 bases and J dropped 8; count of bases not matched to a gene: 5. The CDR3 runs 16 residues. CDR3 residues: CASSYSWSSGRDEQFF. Written as DNA, the CDR3 is TGTGCCAGCAGTTACTCTTGGTCTAGCGGGAGGGATGAGCAGTTCTTC.

The genes are TRBV11-2 and TRBJ2-7; TRBD2 might be the D (6 bases). Germline-derived CDR1 and CDR2 are SGHAT and FQNNGV. There are 15 residues in the CDR3. V was pared by 1 base and J by 1 base, with 11 bases between. CDR3 residues: CASSLATGASYEQYF. CDR3 DNA: TGTGCCAGCAGCTTAGCAACGGGAGCGTCCTACGAGCAGTACTTC.

The rearrangement links TRBV7-8 to TRBJ2-3; possible D gene TRBD2, 6 bases. The CDR3 consists of 17 residues. Germline lookup yields CDR1 SGHVS and CDR2 FQNEAQ. Trimming took 6 bases from V and 0 from J, leaving 19 bases between them. The CDR3 loop reads CASSWRGERGSTDTQYF. DNA of the CDR3: TGTGCCAGCAGTTGGAGGGGCGAGAGAGGTAGCACAGATACGCAGTATTTT.

V and J are TRBV19 and TRBJ1-5, with D perhaps matching TRBD1 (5 bases). The CDR3 is made up of 17 amino acids. V gave up 5 bases and J gave up 4 bases, with 21 bases separating them. Germline V CDR1 and CDR2: LNHDA, SQIVND (reference sequence). CDR3 coding DNA: TGTGCCAGTAGTCCCGGGGATCAGGGACTAGGGAATCAGCCCCAGCATTTT. It specifies CASSPGDQGLGNQPQHF.

This clone was observed a single time. This chain connects TRBV30 to TRBJ2-7; 14 nucleotides match TRBD2. V lost 4 bases to trimming and J lost 2 bases; unmatched junction nucleotides: 1. The CDR3 loop spans 14 amino acids. Germline CDR1 reads GTSNPN; CDR2 reads SVGIG (reference sequence). In nucleotides, the CDR3 is TGTGCCTGGATGGGACTAGCGGGAGCCTACGAGCAGTACTTC. Its protein product is CAWMGLAGAYEQYF.

The rearrangement links TRBV4-1 to TRBJ2-3; D is undetermined. Germline V CDR1 and CDR2: MGHRA, YSYEKL. This CDR3 comprises 14 residues. The V gene lost 0 bases and the J gene lost 2 bases, with 6 bases spanning the gap. CDR3: CASSQDAITDTQYF. In DNA, the CDR3 is TGCGCCAGCAGCCAAGATGCTATCACAGATACGCAGTATTTT.

In its sample, this clone was seen once. The J gene is TRBJ2-1, the V gene TRBV7-9; tentatively, D is TRBD2 (5 bases). The CDR3 contains 15 residues. Trimming took 1 base from V and 5 from J, leaving 12 bases between them. CDR1 is SEHNR, CDR2 FQNEAQ, per germline (reference sequence). CDR3 DNA sequence: TGTGCCAGCAGCTTAGTAGGGAGCGCCCACAATGAGCAGTTCTTC. It yields the protein CASSLVGSAHNEQFF.

The rearrangement uses TRBV18 and TRBJ1-1, with 9 bases identical to TRBD1. CDR3 length equals 18 residues. Germline V CDR1 and CDR2: KGHSH, LQKENI. The trim removed 4 bases at V and 1 base at J, leaving 13 bases unmatched. CDR3 amino acids: CASSQAVLGTGTNTEAFF. CDR3 sequence (DNA): TGTGCCAGCTCACAGGCAGTTTTGGGGACAGGGACGAACACTGAAGCTTTCTTT.

The genes are TRBV4-1 and TRBJ2-4, with TRBD1 identical over 9 bases. The CDR3 loop spans 16 amino acids. The junction had 3 bases not matched to a gene; V was cut back by 3 bases and J by 0 bases. The germline CDR1 and CDR2 sequences are MGHRA and YSYEKL. CDR3 in amino acids: CASSHTTGGAKNIQYF. The CDR3 DNA is TGCGCCAGCAGCCACACGACAGGGGGAGCCAAAAACATTCAGTACTTC.

The chain joins TRBV30 to TRBJ1-6, with D possibly TRBD1 on 5 matching bases. CDR1 and CDR2 (germline): GTSNPN, SVGIG (reference sequence). V was trimmed by 3 bases and J by 5 bases, leaving 5 bases between them. The CDR3 has 12 residues. CDR3 sequence: CAWRQDNSPLHF. The CDR3 nucleotides are TGTGCCTGGAGACAGGATAATTCACCCCTCCACTTT.

The count of this clone is one. Mismatch with germline at one junction end may stem from a read error. The genes are TRBV7-3 and TRBJ2-7; the match to TRBD2 covers 8 bases. CDR3 length: 17 amino acids. The germline CDR1 and CDR2 sequences are SGHTA and FQGTGA. The CDR3, as DNA: TGTGCCAGCAGCTTAAGAGGGGGAGCTAGCGGGTCTTGGGGTAGGAACTTC. Translating it yields CASSLRGGASGSWGRNF.

The chain combines TRBV27 with TRBJ2-1; 12 bases match TRBD2. V shed 5 bases, J shed 9 bases, and the junction held 11 bases outside the gene matches. This CDR3 spans 16 amino acids. Germline assignment: CDR1 MNHEY and CDR2 SMNVEV (reference sequence). DNA for the CDR3: TGTGCCAGCAGTACAATCCTAGCGGGAGGGCCTCCTGAGCAGTTCTTC. Encoded protein: CASSTILAGGPPEQFF.

The V call is TRBV10-1, the J call TRBJ2-3; D is perhaps TRBD1 (6 bases). Germline loops: CDR1 WNHNN, CDR2 SYGVQD (reference sequence). V gave up 0 bases and J gave up 5 bases, with 15 bases separating them. The CDR3 contains 16 residues. The CDR3 protein is CASSESLDRTGDTQYF. The CDR3 bases are TGCGCCAGCAGTGAGTCGTTGGACAGAACGGGAGATACGCAGTATTTT.

The rearrangement links TRBV27 to TRBJ2-1; perhaps TRBD2 as D (6 bases). Per the germline V gene, CDR1 is MNHEY and CDR2 is SMNVEV (reference sequence). The CDR3 spans 16 residues. Between the trimmed V and J ends, which lost 2 bases and 5 bases, there was a span of 16 bases. The CDR3 nucleotides read TGTGCCAGCAGTTTAGCTCTCGGGAGTCCCCACAATGAGCAGTTCTTC. Residues: CASSLALGSPHNEQFF.

This chain's CDR3 is CASSWAESYEQYF. The CDR3, as DNA: TGTGCCAGCAGTTGGGCAGAATCCTACGAGCAGTACTTC. The chain links TRBV6-5 to TRBJ2-7; D gene unclear. The germline gives CDR1 MNHEY, CDR2 SVGAGI. Trimming removed 4 bases at V and 1 base at J, with 8 bases between. This CDR3 spans 13 amino acids.

This clone was seen only once. The chain couples TRBV11-2 to TRBJ2-1; perhaps TRBD1 as D (5 bases). Germline CDR1 is SGHAT and CDR2 is FQNNGV. V lost 11 bases and J lost 3, with 17 bases in between. This CDR3 is built from 14 residues. The CDR3 DNA reads as TGTGCCTATACCAGGGTAGACAACTACAATGAGCAGTTCTTC. Protein: CAYTRVDNYNEQFF.

The chain couples TRBV4-1 to TRBJ1-2; D remains ambiguous. Germline-derived CDR1 and CDR2 are MGHRA and YSYEKL. This CDR3 spans 16 amino acids. Trimming removed 0 bases from V and 4 bases from J, with 15 bases in between. CDR3 sequence reads: CASSQEWLAEGYGYTF. The DNA of the CDR3 is TGCGCCAGCAGCCAAGAATGGCTGGCAGAGGGCTATGGCTACACCTTC.